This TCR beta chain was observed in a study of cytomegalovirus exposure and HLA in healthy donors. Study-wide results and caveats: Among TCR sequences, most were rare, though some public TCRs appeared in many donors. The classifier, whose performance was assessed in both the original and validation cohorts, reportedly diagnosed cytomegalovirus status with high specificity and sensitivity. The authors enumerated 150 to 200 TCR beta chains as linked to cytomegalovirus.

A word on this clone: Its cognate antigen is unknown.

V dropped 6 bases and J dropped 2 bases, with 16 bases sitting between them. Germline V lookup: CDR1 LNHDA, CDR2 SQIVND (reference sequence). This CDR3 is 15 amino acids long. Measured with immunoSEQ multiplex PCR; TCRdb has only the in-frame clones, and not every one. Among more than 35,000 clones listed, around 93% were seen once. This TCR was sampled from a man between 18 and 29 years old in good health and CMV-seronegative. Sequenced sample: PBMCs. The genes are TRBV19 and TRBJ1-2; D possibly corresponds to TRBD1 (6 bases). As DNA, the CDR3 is TGTGCCAGTAGCCCCCTGACTGGACAGAACTATGGCTACACCTTC. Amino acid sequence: CASSPLTGQNYGYTF.